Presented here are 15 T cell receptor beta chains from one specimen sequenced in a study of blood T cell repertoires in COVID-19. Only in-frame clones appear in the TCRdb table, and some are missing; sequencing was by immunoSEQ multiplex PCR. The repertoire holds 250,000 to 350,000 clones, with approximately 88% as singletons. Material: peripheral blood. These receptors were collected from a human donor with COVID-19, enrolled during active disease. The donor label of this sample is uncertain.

CDR3 DNA sequence: TGCAGTGCTAGTGTAACCCCTAGCAGAAGCTCCTACAATGAGCAGTTCTTC. Its protein product is CSASVTPSRSSYNEQFF. The V and J genes are TRBV20-1 and TRBJ2-1, with a tentative D call TRBD2 (5 bases). CDR1 DFQATT and CDR2 SNEGSKA come from the germline V gene (reference sequence). The CDR3 is 17 amino acids. Trimming left V 3 bases short and J 0 bases short, with 18 bases between.

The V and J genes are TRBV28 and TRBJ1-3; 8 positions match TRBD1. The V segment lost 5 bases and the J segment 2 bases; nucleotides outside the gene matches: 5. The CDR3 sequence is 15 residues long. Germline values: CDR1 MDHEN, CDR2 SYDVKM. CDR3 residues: CASSLGQGTGNTIYF. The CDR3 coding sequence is TGTGCCAGCAGTCTAGGACAGGGAACTGGAAACACCATATATTTT.

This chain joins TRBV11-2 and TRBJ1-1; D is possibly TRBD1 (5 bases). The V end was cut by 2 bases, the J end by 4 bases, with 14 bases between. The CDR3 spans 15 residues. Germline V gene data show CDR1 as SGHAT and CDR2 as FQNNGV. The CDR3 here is CASSLSQGWSTEAFF. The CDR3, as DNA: TGTGCCAGCAGCTTATCGCAGGGTTGGTCCACTGAAGCTTTCTTT.

For the CDR3, the DNA is TGTGCCAGTAGCCCCTTGGACAGGGGCACCAATGAGCAGTTCTTC. This sequence encodes CASSPLDRGTNEQFF. The rearrangement joins TRBV19 to TRBJ2-1; 9 positions agree with TRBD1. The CDR3 has 15 residues. V dropped 6 bases and J dropped 6; count of bases not matched to a gene: 9. The germline gives CDR1 LNHDA, CDR2 SQIVND (reference sequence). The entire variable domain, with the rest obtained from reference TRBV19 and TRBJ2-1, is as follows: DGGITQSPKYLFRKEGQNVTLSCEQNLNHDAMYWYRQDPGQGLRLIYYSQIVNDFQKGDIAEGYSVSREKKESFPLTVTSAQKNPTAFYLCASSPLDRGTNEQFFGPGTRLTVL.

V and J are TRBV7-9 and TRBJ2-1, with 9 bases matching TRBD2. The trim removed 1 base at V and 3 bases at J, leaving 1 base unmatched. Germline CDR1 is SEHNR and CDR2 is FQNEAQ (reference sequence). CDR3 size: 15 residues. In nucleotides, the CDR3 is TGTGCCAGCAGCTTAGGAGCGGGAGGCTACAATGAGCAGTTCTTC. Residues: CASSLGAGGYNEQFF.

The CDR3 protein is CASSLEGQTNTGELFF. The CDR3 DNA sequence: TGCGCCAGCAGCTTGGAGGGGCAGACGAACACCGGGGAGCTGTTTTTT. This chain links TRBV5-1 with TRBJ2-2, with D tentatively TRBD1 (5 bases). This CDR3 comprises 16 residues. CDR1 SGHRS and CDR2 YFSETQ come from the germline V gene. Trimming cost V 0 bases and J 0 bases, with 9 bases left between them.

In DNA, the CDR3 is TGTGCCAGCAGCCCGCCGGGAGGTCGGAACACTGAAGCTTTCTTT. It codes for CASSPPGGRNTEAFF. The gene calls are TRBV7-9 and TRBJ1-1; D ambiguous. Per the germline V gene, CDR1 is SEHNR and CDR2 is FQNEAQ (reference sequence). The CDR3 spans 15 residues. V lost 5 bases to trimming and J lost 1 base, with 14 bases between them.

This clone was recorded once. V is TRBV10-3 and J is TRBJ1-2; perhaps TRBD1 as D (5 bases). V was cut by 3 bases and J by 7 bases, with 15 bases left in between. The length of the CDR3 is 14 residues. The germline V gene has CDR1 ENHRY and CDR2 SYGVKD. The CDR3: CAISDPRRAGGYTF. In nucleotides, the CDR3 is TGTGCCATCAGTGACCCCCGCAGGGCTGGTGGCTACACCTTC.

This CDR3 is CASSEGTGLSPLHF. The CDR3 nucleotides read TGTGCCAGCAGTGAAGGGACAGGTCTTTCACCCCTCCACTTT. This chain joins TRBV27 and TRBJ1-6; 8 nucleotides agree with TRBD1. Germline CDR1 reads MNHEY; CDR2 reads SMNVEV (reference sequence). There are 14 residues in the CDR3. The junction had 6 bases not matched to a gene; V was cut back by 5 bases and J by 9 bases.

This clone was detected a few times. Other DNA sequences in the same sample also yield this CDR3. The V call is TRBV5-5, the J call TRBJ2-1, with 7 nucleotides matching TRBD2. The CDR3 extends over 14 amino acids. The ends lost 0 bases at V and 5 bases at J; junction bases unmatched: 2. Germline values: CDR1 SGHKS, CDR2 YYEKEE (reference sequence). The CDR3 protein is CASSLGLADNEQFF. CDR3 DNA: TGTGCCAGCAGCTTGGGACTAGCAGACAATGAGCAGTTCTTC.

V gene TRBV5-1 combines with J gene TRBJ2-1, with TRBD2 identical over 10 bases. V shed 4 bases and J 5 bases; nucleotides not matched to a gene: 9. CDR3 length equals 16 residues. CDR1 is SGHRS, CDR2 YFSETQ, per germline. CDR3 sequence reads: CASSLRLAGTNNEQFF. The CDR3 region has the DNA TGCGCCAGCAGCCTGAGACTAGCGGGCACCAACAATGAGCAGTTCTTC. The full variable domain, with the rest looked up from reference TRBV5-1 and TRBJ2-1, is KAGVTQTPRYLIKTRGQQVTLSCSPISGHRSVSWYQQTPGQGLQFLFEYFSETQRNKGNFPGRFSGRQFSNSRSEMNVSTLELGDSALYLCASSLRLAGTNNEQFFGPGTRLTVL.

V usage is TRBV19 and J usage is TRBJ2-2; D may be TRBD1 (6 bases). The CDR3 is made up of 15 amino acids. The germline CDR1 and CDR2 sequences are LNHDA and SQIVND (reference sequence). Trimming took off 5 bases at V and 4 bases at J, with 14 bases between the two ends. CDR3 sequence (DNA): TGTGCCAGTAGTCCCGGACAGTTTGGCACCGGGGAGCTGTTTTTT. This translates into CASSPGQFGTGELFF.

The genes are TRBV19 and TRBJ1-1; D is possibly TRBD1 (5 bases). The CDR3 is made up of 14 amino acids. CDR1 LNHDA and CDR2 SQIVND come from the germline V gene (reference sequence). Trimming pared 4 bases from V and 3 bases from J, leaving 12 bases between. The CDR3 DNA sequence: TGTGCCAGTAGTAATCTCAGGGAGGACACTGAAGCTTTCTTT. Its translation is CASSNLREDTEAFF. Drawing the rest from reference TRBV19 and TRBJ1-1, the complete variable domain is DGGITQSPKYLFRKEGQNVTLSCEQNLNHDAMYWYRQDPGQGLRLIYYSQIVNDFQKGDIAEGYSVSREKKESFPLTVTSAQKNPTAFYLCASSNLREDTEAFFGQGTRLTVV.

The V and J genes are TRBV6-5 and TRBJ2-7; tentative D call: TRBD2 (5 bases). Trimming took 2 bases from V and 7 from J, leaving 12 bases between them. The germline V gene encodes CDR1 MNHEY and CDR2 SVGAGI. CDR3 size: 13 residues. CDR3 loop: CASSYRFTGEQYF. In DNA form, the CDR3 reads TGTGCCAGCAGTTACAGGTTTACGGGAGAGCAGTACTTC.

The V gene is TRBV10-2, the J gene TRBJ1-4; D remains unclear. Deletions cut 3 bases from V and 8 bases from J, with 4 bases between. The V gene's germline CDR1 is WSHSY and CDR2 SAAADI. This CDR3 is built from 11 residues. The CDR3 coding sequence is TGCGCCAGCAGTGAAAGCGAAAAACTGTTTTTT. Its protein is CASSESEKLFF.